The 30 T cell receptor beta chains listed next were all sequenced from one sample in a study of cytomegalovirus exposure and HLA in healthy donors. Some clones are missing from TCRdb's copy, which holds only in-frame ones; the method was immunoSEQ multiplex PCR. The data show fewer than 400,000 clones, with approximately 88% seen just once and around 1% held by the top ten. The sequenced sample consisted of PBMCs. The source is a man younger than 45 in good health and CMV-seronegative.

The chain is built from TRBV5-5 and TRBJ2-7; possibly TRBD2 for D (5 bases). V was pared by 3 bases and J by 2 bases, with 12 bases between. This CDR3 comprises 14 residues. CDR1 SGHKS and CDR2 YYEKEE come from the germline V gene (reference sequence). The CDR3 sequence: CASSWRIVTYEQYF. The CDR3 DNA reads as TGTGCCAGCAGCTGGAGGATCGTCACCTACGAGCAGTACTTC.

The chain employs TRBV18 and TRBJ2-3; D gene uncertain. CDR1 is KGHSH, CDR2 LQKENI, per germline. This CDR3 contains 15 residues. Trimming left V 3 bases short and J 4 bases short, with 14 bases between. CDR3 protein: CASSPRGKSADTQYF. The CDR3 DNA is TGTGCCAGCTCACCCCGCGGAAAGAGTGCAGATACGCAGTATTTT.

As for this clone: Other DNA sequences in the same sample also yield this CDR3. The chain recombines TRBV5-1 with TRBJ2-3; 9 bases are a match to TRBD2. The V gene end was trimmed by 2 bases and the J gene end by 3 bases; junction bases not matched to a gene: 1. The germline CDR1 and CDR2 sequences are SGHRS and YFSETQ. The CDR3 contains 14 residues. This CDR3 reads CASSFSGGTDTQYF. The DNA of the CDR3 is TGCGCCAGCAGCTTTAGCGGGGGTACAGATACGCAGTATTTT. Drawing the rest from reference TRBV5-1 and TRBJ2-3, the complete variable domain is KAGVTQTPRYLIKTRGQQVTLSCSPISGHRSVSWYQQTPGQGLQFLFEYFSETQRNKGNFPGRFSGRQFSNSRSEMNVSTLELGDSALYLCASSFSGGTDTQYFGPGTRLTVL.

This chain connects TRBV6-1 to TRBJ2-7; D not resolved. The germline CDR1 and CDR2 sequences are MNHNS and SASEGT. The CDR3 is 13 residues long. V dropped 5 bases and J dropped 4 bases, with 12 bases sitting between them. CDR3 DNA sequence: TGTGCCAGCAGTTTGATACAGTCTTACGAGCAGTACTTC. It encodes CASSLIQSYEQYF.

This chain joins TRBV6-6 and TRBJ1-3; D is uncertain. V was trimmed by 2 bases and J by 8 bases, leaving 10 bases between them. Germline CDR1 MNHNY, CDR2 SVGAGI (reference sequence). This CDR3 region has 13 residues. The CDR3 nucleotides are TGTGCCAGCAGTTACGACGGGAGGGACACCATATATTTT. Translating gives CASSYDGRDTIYF.

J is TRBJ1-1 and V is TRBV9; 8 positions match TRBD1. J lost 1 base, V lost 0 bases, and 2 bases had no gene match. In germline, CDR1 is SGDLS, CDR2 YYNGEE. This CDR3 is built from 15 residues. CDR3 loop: CASSVGQGKNTEAFF. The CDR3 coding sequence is TGTGCCAGCAGCGTAGGACAGGGGAAGAACACTGAAGCTTTCTTT.

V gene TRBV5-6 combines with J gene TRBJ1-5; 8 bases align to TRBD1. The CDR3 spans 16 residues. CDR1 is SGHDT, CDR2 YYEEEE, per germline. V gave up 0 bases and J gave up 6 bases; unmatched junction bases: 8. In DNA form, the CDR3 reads TGTGCCAGCAGCTTGGGGACAGGGTATTACCCTCAGCCCCAGCATTTT. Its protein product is CASSLGTGYYPQPQHF.

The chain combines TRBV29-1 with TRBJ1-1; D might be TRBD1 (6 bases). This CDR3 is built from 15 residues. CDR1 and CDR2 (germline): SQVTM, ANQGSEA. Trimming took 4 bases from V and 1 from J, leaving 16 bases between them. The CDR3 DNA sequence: TGCAGCGTTGTATTTGGGGGCCTTACGAACACTGAAGCTTTCTTT. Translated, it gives CSVVFGGLTNTEAFF.

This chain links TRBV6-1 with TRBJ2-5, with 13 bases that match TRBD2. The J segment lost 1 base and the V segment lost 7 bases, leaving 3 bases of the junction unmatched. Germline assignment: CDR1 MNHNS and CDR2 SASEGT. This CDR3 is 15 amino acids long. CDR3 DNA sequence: TGTGCCAGCAACAGACTAGCGGGGGGCCAAGAGACCCAGTACTTC. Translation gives CASNRLAGGQETQYF.

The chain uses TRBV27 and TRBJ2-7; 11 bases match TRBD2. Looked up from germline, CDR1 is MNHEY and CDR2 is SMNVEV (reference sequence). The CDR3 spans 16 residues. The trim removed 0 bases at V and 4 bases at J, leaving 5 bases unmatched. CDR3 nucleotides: TGTGCCAGCAGTTTATCGATGGGACTAGCGGTTTACGAGCAGTACTTC. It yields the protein CASSLSMGLAVYEQYF.

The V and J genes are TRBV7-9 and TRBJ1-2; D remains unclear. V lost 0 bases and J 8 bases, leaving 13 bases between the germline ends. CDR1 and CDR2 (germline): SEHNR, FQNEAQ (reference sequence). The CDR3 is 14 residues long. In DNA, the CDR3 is TGTGCCAGCAGCTTAGCGGCAGGCCAGGCCGGCTACACCTTC. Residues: CASSLAAGQAGYTF.

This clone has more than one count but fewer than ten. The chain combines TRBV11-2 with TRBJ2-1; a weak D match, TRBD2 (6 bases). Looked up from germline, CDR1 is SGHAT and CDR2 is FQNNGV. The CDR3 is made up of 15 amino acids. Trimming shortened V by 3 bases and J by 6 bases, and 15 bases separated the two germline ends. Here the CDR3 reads CASSLDHHGGNEQFF. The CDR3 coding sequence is TGTGCCAGCAGCTTGGACCACCACGGGGGCAATGAGCAGTTCTTC.

The CDR3 protein is CATSRQVRQGRRYEQYF. In DNA form, the CDR3 reads TGTGCCACCAGCAGACAGGTTAGACAGGGACGTAGGTACGAGCAGTACTTC. The V call is TRBV15, the J call TRBJ2-7; 7 nucleotides agree with TRBD1. The V segment lost 2 bases and the J segment 4 bases; nucleotides outside the gene matches: 14. This CDR3 has 17 residues. Germline V CDR1 and CDR2: LNHNV, YYDKDF (reference sequence).

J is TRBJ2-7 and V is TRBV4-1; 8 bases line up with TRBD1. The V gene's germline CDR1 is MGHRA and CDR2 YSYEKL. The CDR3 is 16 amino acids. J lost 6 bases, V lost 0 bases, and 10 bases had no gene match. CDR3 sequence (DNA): TGCGCCAGCAGCCAAGAATTCCGGGTCAGGGGGCTCGAGCAGTACTTC. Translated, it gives CASSQEFRVRGLEQYF.

The CDR3 is CASSGTPNTEAFF. The CDR3 nucleotides are TGTGCCAGCAGTGGGACACCTAACACTGAAGCTTTCTTT. The rearrangement links TRBV6-1 to TRBJ1-1, with a weak D call TRBD1 (5 bases). V lost 4 bases, J lost 2 bases, and 8 bases lay in between. Germline lookup yields CDR1 MNHNS and CDR2 SASEGT. CDR3 size: 13 residues.

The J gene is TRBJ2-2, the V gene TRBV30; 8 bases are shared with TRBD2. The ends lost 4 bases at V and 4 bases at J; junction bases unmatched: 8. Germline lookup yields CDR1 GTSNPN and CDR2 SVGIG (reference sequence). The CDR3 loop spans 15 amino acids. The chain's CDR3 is CAWNPRGTSTGELFF. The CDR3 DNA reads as TGTGCCTGGAACCCTCGGGGGACTAGCACCGGGGAGCTGTTTTTT.

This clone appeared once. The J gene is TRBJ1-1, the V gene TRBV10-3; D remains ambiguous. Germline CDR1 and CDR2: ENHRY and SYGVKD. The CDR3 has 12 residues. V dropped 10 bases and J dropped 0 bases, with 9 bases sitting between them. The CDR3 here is CATHGMNTEAFF. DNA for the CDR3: TGTGCCACACACGGGATGAACACTGAAGCTTTCTTT.

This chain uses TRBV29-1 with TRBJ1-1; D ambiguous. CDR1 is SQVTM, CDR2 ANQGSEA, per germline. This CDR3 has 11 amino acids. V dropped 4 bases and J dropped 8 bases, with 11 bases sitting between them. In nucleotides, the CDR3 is TGCAGCGTTGTCAGAACATCGGAAGCTTTCTTT. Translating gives CSVVRTSEAFF.

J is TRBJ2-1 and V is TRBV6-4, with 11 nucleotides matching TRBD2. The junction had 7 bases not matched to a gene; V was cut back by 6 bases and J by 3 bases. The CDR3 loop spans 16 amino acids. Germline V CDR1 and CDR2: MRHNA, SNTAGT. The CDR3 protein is CASRPSGGLIYNEQFF. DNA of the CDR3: TGTGCCAGCAGGCCTAGCGGGGGGCTAATCTACAATGAGCAGTTCTTC.

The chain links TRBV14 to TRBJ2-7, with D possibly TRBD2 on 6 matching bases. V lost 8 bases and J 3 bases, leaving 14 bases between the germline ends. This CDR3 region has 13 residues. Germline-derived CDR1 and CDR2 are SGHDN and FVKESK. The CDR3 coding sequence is TGTGCCAGCGGACCCTCGGGAGTCTACGAGCAGTACTTC. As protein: CASGPSGVYEQYF.

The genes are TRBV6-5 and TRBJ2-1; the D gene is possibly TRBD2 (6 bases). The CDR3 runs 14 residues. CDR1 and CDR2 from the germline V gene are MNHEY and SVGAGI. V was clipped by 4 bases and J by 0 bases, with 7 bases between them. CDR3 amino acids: CASSSGDSYNEQFF. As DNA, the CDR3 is TGTGCCAGCAGTTCGGGGGACTCCTACAATGAGCAGTTCTTC.

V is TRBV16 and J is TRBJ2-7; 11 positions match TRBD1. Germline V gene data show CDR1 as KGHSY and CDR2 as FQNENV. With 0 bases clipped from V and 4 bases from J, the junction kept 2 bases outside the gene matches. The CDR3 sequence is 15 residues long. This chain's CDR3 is CASSQSGTGGYEQYF. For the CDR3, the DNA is TGTGCCAGCAGCCAATCCGGGACAGGGGGTTACGAGCAGTACTTC. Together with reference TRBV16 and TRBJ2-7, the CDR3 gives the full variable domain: GEEVAQTPKHLVRGEGQKAKLYCAPIKGHSYVFWYQQVLKNEFKFLISFQNENVFDETGMPKERFSAKCLPNSPCSLEIQATKLEDSAVYFCASSQSGTGGYEQYFGPGTRLTVT.

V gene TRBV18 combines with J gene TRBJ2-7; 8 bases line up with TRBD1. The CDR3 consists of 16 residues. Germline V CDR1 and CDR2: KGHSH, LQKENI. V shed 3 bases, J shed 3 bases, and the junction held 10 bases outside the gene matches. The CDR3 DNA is TGTGCCAGCTCACCCTTCGACAGGGGCCATCACTACGAGCAGTACTTC. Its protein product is CASSPFDRGHHYEQYF.

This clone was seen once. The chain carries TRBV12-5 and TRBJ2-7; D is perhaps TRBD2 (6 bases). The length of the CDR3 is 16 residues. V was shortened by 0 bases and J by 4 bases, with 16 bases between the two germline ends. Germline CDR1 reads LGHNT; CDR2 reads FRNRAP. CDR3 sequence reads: CASGLVIAGKSYEQYF. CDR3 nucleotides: TGTGCTAGTGGTTTGGTAATCGCGGGGAAGAGTTACGAGCAGTACTTC.

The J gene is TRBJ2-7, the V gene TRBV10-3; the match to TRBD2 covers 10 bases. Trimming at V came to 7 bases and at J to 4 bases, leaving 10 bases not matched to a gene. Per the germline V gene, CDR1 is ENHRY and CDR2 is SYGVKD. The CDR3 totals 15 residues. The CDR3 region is CAIIDAERGGYEQYF. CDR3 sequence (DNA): TGTGCCATCATCGATGCCGAGCGGGGGGGGTACGAGCAGTACTTC.

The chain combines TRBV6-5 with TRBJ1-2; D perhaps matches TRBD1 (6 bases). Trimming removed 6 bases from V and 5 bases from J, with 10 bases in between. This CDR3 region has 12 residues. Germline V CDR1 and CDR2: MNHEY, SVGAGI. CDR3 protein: CASSLTGYGYTF. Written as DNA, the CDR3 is TGTGCCAGCAGCCTGACAGGTTATGGCTACACCTTC.

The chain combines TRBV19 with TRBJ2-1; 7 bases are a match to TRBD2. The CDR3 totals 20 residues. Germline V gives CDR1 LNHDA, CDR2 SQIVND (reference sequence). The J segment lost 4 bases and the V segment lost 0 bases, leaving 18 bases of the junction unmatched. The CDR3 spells CASSIDLESRAGWVYNEQFF. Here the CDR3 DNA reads TGTGCCAGTAGTATAGATCTTGAGAGCAGAGCGGGGTGGGTTTACAATGAGCAGTTCTTC.

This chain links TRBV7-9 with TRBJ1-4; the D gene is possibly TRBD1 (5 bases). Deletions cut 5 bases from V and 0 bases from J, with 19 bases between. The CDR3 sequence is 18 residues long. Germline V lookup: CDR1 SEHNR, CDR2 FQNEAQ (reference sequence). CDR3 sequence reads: CASSKGEGRLSTNEKLFF. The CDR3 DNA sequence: TGTGCCAGCAGCAAAGGGGAGGGGAGGCTGTCAACTAATGAAAAACTGTTTTTT.

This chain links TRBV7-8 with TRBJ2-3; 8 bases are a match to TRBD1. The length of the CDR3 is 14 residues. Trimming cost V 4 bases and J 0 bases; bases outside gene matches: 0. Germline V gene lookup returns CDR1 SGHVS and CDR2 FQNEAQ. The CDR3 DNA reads TGTGCCAGCAGCTGGACAGGGAGCACAGATACGCAGTATTTT. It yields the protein CASSWTGSTDTQYF.

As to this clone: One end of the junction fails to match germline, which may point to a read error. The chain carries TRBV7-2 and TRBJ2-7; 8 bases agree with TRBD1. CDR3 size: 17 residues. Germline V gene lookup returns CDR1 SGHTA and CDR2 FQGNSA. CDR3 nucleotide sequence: TGTGCCAGCAGCTTAATACTAGTATCCAGGGGGCGGAACGAGCAGTACTTT. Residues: CASSLILVSRGRNEQYF.